The present T cell receptor (beta chain) was sequenced within a study of cytotoxic CD8 clonotypes in ibrutinib-treated CLL. Background on the study: Response specimens were obtained following a median treatment duration of roughly 12 months, with a range of 6 to 36. Study-wide results and limits: Baseline-level clonality went beyond age-matched healthy donors and moved in step with circulating CD8+ T-cell counts.

This CDR3 has 13 amino acids. V dropped 6 bases and J dropped 4; count of bases not matched to a gene: 3. Germline-derived CDR1 and CDR2 are SNHLY and FYNNEI. This table comes from immunoSEQ multiplex PCR, and its TCRdb copy is limited to in-frame clones, with some not included. The sample yields about 130,000 clones, roughly 83% seen once. This clone was observed a few times. Antigen: not known. The chain has TRBV2 and TRBJ1-1; 9 bases agree with TRBD1. This sample comprised PBMCs, obtained after 12 months of ibrutinib treatment. The source is a human donor with chronic lymphocytic leukemia. In nucleotides, the CDR3 is TGTGCCAGCAGGGACAGGGGAGGCACTGAAGCTTTCTTT. Translating gives CASRDRGGTEAFF. The full variable domain, its missing parts supplied by reference TRBV2 and TRBJ1-1, is EPEVTQTPSHQVTQMGQEVILRCVPISNHLYFYWYRQILGQKVEFLVSFYNNEISEKSEIFDDQFSVERPDGSNFTLKIRSTKLEDSAMYFCASRDRGGTEAFFGQGTRLTVV.